What follows is one T cell receptor beta chain and its context. The CDR3 length is 15 residues. The germline V and J ends were trimmed by 1 base and 3 bases, with 12 bases remaining between them. Germline V gene sequence: CDR1 MNHNY, CDR2 SVGAGI (reference sequence). The data stem from a study of early T cells in non-severe SARS-CoV-2 infection. TCRdb processed the 5' RACE reads anew with MiXCR; each CDR3 protein has one entry. The sample records about 98,000 distinct CDR3 sequences, less than 15% being singletons. Sequencing used whole blood. The clonotype comes from an adult who was a healthcare worker with PCR-confirmed SARS-CoV-2 infection or an uninfected control (not recorded which). This sequence joins TRBV6-6 and TRBJ1-1, with TRBD1 as a possible D gene (5 bases). The CDR3: CASSYWGDLDTEAFF. DNA for the CDR3: TGTGCCAGCAGTTACTGGGGGGACTTGGACACTGAAGCTTTCTTT.